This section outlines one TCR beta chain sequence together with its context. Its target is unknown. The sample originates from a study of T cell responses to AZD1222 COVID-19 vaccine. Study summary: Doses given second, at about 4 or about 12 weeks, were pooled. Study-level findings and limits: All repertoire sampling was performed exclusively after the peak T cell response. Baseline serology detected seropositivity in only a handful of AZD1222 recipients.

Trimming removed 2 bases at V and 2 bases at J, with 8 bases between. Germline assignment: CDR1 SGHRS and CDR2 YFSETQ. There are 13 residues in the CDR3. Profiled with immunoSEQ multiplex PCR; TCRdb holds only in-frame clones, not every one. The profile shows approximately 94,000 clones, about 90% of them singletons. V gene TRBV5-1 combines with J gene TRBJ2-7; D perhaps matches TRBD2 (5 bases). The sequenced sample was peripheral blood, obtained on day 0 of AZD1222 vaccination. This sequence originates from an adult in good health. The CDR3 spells CASSLGSPYEQYF. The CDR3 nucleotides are TGCGCCAGCAGCTTAGGGAGCCCCTACGAGCAGTACTTC.